These T cell receptor beta chains were read from a single sample in a study of shared clonotypes between healthy human individuals. Assay used: immunoSEQ multiplex PCR; TCRdb lists only in-frame clones, some missing. The sample yields hundreds of thousands of clones, roughly 95% seen once. Specimen: naive CD8+ T cells sorted from blood. These receptors originate from a woman under 40 in good health. The CDR3 runs from the conserved cysteine through the conserved F or W. The D gene is left open where the match is weak.

v_call	d_call	j_call	cdr3_aa
TRBV7-3	NA	TRBJ2-7	CASSPHEQYF
TRBV11-2	NA	TRBJ1-1	CASSLNGMGREAFF
TRBV11-2	TRBD1	TRBJ1-1	CASSLRGDRLNTEAFF
TRBV28	NA	TRBJ2-3	CASTFSADHTDTQYF
TRBV11-2	NA	TRBJ2-7	CASSFTGEQYF
TRBV4-1	TRBD2	TRBJ2-7	CASSQGLAGVSYEQYF
TRBV28	TRBD2	TRBJ2-1	CASSYPWLAADNEQFF
TRBV2	NA	TRBJ2-7	CASSVGISPYEQYF
TRBV4-2	TRBD2	TRBJ2-7	CASSQVGTSGRVAYEQYF
TRBV27	TRBD1	TRBJ2-1	CASRRGQVNEQFF
TRBV4-2	NA	TRBJ1-1	CASSLELGSIEAFF
TRBV28	NA	TRBJ1-2	CASRGLGYGYTF
TRBV7-8	TRBD1	TRBJ2-2	CASSLEPDRGLVGELFF
TRBV27	TRBD2	TRBJ2-7	CASSLRGVDYEQYF
TRBV6-1	TRBD1	TRBJ2-7	CASSESGQGIYEQYF
TRBV27	NA	TRBJ2-7	CASKGGTAYEQYF
TRBV25-1	NA	TRBJ1-5	CASQRVPHGANQPQHF
TRBV6-6	TRBD2	TRBJ2-3	CASSYDQREMADTQYF
TRBV27	TRBD2	TRBJ2-3	CASKAGTSGSTDTQYF
TRBV7-9	NA	TRBJ2-1	CASSSRLETYNEQFF
TRBV4-2	NA	TRBJ2-4	CASSQDITFIQYF
TRBV27	TRBD2	TRBJ2-1	CASSLGGPTNEQFF
TRBV2	TRBD1	TRBJ2-5	CASKDRGVETQYF
TRBV9	NA	TRBJ1-3	CASSDSFGNTIYF
TRBV27	NA	TRBJ2-7	CASSFRGAYEQYF
TRBV21-1	NA	TRBJ1-4	CASSNNWMGPYEKLFF
TRBV9	NA	TRBJ2-3	CASSPDSFPSTDTQYF
TRBV10-1	TRBD2	TRBJ2-3	CASSEISGRDQDTQYF
TRBV28	TRBD2	TRBJ2-5	CASSHGRGGRFAETQYF
TRBV9	NA	TRBJ2-7	CASILLDGRSYEQYF
TRBV15	NA	TRBJ2-7	CATSRDPPSVVSSYEQYF
TRBV7-9	NA	TRBJ2-1	CASSLAVGGRYEQFF
TRBV19	TRBD1	TRBJ2-7	CASSVGQAYHEQYF
TRBV5-1	NA	TRBJ1-3	CASSLASRVGNTIYF
TRBV4-1	NA	TRBJ2-3	CASSQRGSTGTDTQYF
TRBV19	NA	TRBJ1-5	CASSIVGGYGNQPQHF
TRBV7-9	TRBD1	TRBJ2-5	CASSPGQGQYF
TRBV27	TRBD1	TRBJ1-4	CASSPATGRQKLFF
TRBV28	TRBD1	TRBJ1-5	CASSWTGESNQPQHF
TRBV28	TRBD2	TRBJ2-3	CASSSGLAGDTDTQYF
TRBV6-1	TRBD2	TRBJ2-7	CASTGLRNYEQYF
TRBV10-1	NA	TRBJ2-1	CASSELGSYNEQFF
TRBV7-9	TRBD2	TRBJ2-7	CASSSGLAGLEQYF
TRBV4-1	TRBD1	TRBJ2-7	CASSLRTGDFYEQYF
TRBV7-9	NA	TRBJ1-1	CASSPTVGAFF